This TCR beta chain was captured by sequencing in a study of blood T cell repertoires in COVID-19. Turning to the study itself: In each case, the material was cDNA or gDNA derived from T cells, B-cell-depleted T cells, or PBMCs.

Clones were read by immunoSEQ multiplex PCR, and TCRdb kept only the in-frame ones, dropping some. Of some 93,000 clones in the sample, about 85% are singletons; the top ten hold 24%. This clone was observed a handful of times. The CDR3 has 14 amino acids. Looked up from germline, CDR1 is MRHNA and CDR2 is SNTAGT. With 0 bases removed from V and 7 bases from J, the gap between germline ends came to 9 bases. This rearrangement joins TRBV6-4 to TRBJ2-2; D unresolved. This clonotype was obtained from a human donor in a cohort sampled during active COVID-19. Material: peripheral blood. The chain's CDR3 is CASSDSFSGGELFF. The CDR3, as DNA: TGTGCCAGCAGTGACTCGTTTTCGGGCGGGGAGCTGTTTTTT.